This T cell receptor beta chain was sequenced during a study of control samples from healthy donors and cancer patients. Trimming took 5 bases from V and 6 from J, leaving 13 bases between them. Germline values: CDR1 KGHSH, CDR2 LQKENI. The CDR3 contains 13 residues. Only in-frame clones appear in the TCRdb table, and some are missing; sequencing was by immunoSEQ multiplex PCR. The top ten hold roughly 2.8% of the sample, which has approximately 49,000 clones, just over 85% seen once. The source material was PBMCs. This chain connects TRBV18 to TRBJ1-1; possible D gene TRBD1, 6 bases. This TCR was sampled from a woman aged 45-65 years with lung cancer. CDR3 amino acids: CASSLTGPSEAFF. Here the CDR3 DNA reads TGTGCCAGCTCATTGACAGGTCCCTCTGAAGCTTTCTTT.